This TCR beta chain was recorded in a study of T cells after yellow fever vaccination (dated by TCRdb to the late 2010s). Regarding the study in general: Libraries from fractions with low cell numbers were prepared with the SMART-Seq v4 Ultra Low Input RNA kit. To track T-cell clones before and after primary and booster YFV17D yellow fever vaccination, bulk TCR alpha and beta repertoires were sequenced longitudinally. Two healthy male donors made up the cohort, one aged 18 to 29 years and the other aged 30 to 40 years. Blood was collected at multiple timepoints before and after primary and secondary immunization, and bulk PBMC replicates and cell subsets were isolated. What the authors observed across the whole study: A small fraction of clonotypes showed up in both the CD4 and CD8 compartments, probably as a result of convergent recombination. Computational filtering was needed because FACS-sorted repertoires could contain abundant contaminating clonotypes from the bulk population. Most clones expanded after primary vaccination (approximately 97% of CD4 and 80% to 90% of CD8) were re-detected after the booster, suggesting that broad memory maintenance occurred. Only two donors were included in the study, so the extent to which the findings can be generalized is limited. Compared with the primary T-cell response, the secondary T-cell response was faster but weaker, reaching its peak on day 5 rather than on day 15.

Compared with germline, V lacks 0 bases and J lacks 4 bases; bases without a gene match: 12. The germline V gene specifies MNHEY as CDR1 and SVGEGT as CDR2. The CDR3 covers 19 residues, taking in both the cysteine and the phenylalanine. Only CDR3 DNA is held: 57 bases, read in frame from base 1. Read against the paper, the sample's treatment or condition label means: live attenuated yellow fever vaccine strain. At each blood-draw timepoint, two biological replicates of bulk PBMCs were obtained. PBMCs were isolated from peripheral blood using a standard Ficoll-Paque protocol. RNA was extracted with TriZol from bulk PBMCs, CD4 and CD8 fractions, and dextramer-positive and dextramer-negative fractions. TCR cDNA was synthesized by 5'RACE template switching, through which a universal primer site and unique molecular identifiers were introduced. Priming for cDNA synthesis came from both the TCR alpha and TCR beta constant segments. Library amplification used two PCR steps, and the second PCR step added sample barcodes and sequencing adapters. Sequencing of the libraries was done on either Illumina HiSeq 2500 (2x100 bp) or NovaSeq (2x150 bp). The paper's processing steps were these. Demultiplexing of reads and collapsing into UMI consensus sequences were performed with MIGEC, and V(D)J alignment was carried out with MiXCR. Vaccine-responding clonotypes were identified with edgeR using replicate PBMC samples, with FDR below 0.01 and a log2 fold change above 5 up to day 15 being required. Each bulk clonotype was labeled CD4 or CD8 based on which sequenced repertoire, CD4 or CD8, contained the clonotype at higher abundance. TCRdb reprocessing: public reads trimmed at Q25 with fastp, clones called with MiXCR, in-frame beta chains kept. For every CDR3 protein sequence, its rows merge into one entry that carries the most common genes and DNA. These V and J calls derive from TCRdb rather than the authors' analysis. A total of fewer than 450,000 distinct CDR3 sequences appear in this sample, 7% to 9% of them only once. Jointly, the top ten make up roughly a sixth of the sample.

This clonotype was observed a few times. The specificity of this receptor is unknown. Base qualities are not provided; no much larger clone lies one nucleotide away. The clonotype comes from a man aged 18-30 years who received the YFV17D yellow fever vaccine. Sequencing used PBMCs, obtained about 49 days after the first yellow fever vaccination. The chain uses TRBV6-2 or TRBV6-3 and TRBJ2-5; TRBD2 lines up with 12 middle nucleotides. The CDR3 protein is CASSYSPGLAGLRLETQYF. DNA sequence: TGTGCCAGCAGTTACTCGCCGGGACTAGCGGGCCTAAGGCTAGAGACCCAGTACTTC.